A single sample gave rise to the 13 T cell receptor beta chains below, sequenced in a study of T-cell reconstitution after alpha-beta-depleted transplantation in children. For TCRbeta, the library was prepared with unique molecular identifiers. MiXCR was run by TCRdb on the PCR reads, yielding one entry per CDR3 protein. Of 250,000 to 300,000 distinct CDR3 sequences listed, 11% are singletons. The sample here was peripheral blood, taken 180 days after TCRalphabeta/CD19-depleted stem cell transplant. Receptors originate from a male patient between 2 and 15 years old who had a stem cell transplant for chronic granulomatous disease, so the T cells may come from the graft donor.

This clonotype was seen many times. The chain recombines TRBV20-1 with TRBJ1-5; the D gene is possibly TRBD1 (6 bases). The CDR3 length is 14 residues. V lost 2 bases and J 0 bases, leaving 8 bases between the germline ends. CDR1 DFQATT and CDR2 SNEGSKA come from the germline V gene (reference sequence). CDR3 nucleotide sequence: TGCAGTGCTAGACAGGGGTATAGCAATCAGCCCCAGCATTTT. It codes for CSARQGYSNQPQHF.

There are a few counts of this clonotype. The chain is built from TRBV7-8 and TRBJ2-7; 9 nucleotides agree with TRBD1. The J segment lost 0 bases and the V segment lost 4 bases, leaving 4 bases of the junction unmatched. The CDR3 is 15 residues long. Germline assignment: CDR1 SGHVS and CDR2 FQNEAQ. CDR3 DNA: TGTGCCAGCAGCTCCGACAGGGGGAGCTCCTACGAGCAGTACTTC. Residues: CASSSDRGSSYEQYF.

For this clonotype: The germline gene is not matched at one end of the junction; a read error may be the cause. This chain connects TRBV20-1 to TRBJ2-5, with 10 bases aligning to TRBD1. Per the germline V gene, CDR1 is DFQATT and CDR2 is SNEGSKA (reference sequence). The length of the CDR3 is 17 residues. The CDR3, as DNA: TGCTGTGCTATCCCGATCCGGGACAGGGGTTCGCAAGAGACCCAGTACTTC. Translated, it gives CCAIPIRDRGSQETQYF.

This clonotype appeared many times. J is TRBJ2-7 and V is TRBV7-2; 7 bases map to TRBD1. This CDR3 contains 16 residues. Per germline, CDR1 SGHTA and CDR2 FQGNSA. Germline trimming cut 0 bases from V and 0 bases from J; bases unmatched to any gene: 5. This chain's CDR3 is CASSLAGQTSSYEQYF. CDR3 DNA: TGTGCCAGCAGCTTAGCGGGACAGACAAGCTCCTACGAGCAGTACTTC.

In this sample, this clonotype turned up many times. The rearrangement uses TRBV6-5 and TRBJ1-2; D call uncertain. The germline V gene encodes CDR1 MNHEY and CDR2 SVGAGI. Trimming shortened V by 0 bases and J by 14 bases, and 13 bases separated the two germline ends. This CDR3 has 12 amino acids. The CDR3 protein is CASSYSDGFETF. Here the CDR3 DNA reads TGTGCCAGCAGTTACTCGGACGGTTTTGAAACCTTC.

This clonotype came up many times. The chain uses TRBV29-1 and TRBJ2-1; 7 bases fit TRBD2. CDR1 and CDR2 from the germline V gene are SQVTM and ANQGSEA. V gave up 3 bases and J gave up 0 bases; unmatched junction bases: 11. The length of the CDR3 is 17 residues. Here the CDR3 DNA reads TGCAGCGTTGAGGTGGGAGGGCGACCTTCCTCCTACAATGAGCAGTTCTTC. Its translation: CSVEVGGRPSSYNEQFF.

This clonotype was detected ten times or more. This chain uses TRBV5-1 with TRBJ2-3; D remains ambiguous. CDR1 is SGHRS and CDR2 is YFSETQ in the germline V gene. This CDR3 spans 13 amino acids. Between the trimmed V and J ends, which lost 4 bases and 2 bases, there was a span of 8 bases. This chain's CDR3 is CASSKDLTDTQYF. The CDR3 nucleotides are TGCGCCAGCAGCAAGGACCTCACAGATACGCAGTATTTT.

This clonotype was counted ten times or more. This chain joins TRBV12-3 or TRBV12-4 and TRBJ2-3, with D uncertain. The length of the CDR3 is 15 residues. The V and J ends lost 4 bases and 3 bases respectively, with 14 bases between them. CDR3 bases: TGTGCCAGCAGTTCTCGATTCTTGGGGACAGATACGCAGTATTTT. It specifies CASSSRFLGTDTQYF.

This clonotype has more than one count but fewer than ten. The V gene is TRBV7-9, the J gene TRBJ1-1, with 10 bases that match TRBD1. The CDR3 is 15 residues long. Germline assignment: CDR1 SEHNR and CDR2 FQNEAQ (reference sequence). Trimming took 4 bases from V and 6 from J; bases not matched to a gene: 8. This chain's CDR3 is CASSSWDRGASEAFF. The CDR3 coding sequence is TGTGCCAGCAGCTCCTGGGACAGGGGAGCGTCTGAAGCTTTCTTT.

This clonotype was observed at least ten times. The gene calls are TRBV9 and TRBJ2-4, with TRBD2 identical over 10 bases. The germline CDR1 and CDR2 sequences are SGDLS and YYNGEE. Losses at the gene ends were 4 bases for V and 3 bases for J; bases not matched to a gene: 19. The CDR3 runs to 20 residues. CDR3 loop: CASSSPRGLAPRFGKNIQYF. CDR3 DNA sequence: TGTGCCAGCAGCTCCCCGAGGGGACTAGCGCCTCGGTTTGGCAAAAACATTCAGTACTTC.

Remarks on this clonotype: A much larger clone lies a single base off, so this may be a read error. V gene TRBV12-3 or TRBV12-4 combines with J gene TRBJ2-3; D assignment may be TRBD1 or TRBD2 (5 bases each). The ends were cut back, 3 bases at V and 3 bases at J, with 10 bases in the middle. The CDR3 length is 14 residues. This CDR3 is CASSFRWGTDTQYF. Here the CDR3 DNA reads TGTGCCAGCAGTTTCAGGTGGGGGACAGATACGCAGTATTTT.

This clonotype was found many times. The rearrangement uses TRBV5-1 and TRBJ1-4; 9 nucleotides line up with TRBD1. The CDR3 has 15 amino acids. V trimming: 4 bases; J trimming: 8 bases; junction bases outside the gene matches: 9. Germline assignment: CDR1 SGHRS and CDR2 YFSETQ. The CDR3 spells CASSPAGQGGEKLFF. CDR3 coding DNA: TGCGCCAGCAGCCCCGCGGGACAGGGTGGGGAAAAACTGTTTTTT.

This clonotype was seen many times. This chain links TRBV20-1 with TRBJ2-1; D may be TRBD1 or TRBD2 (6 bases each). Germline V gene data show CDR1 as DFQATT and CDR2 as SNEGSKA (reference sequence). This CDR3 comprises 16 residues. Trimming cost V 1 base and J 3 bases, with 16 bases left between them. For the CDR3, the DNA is TGCAGTGCTAGAGTTGTAGGGGGGAAAGACTACAATGAGCAGTTCTTC. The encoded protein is CSARVVGGKDYNEQFF.